This T cell receptor beta chain appears in the sequencing data of a study of blood T cell repertoires in COVID-19. The overall study: PBMCs, B-cell-depleted T cells, or T cells were the source of the cDNA or gDNA that made up the material.

In Seattle, patients joined the study during active infection and were tracked longitudinally. Using immunoSEQ multiplex PCR, the repertoire was profiled, and TCRdb retains in-frame clones only, with some absent. In the table there are about 260,000 clones, 80% to 90% of which are singletons. Germline CDR1 reads MNHEY; CDR2 reads SMNVEV (reference sequence). This CDR3 contains 17 residues. V shed 4 bases and J 8 bases; nucleotides not matched to a gene: 16. The sequence was collected from a woman in her seventies with COVID-19, enrolled during active disease. Sequenced: peripheral blood. The chain combines TRBV27 with TRBJ1-5; 8 bases match TRBD1. Written as DNA, the CDR3 is TGTGCCAGCAGTTCAAAGAACGGGACAGGAATTCGTAAGCCCCAGCATTTT. Protein product: CASSSKNGTGIRKPQHF.